This T cell receptor beta chain derives from a study of T-cell memory formation after mild COVID-19. This clonotype occurred a few times. Its cognate antigen is unknown. Germline lookup yields CDR1 SGHVS and CDR2 FQNEAQ. The CDR3 totals 12 residues. V gave up 5 bases and J gave up 8 bases; unmatched junction bases: 6. Constant-segment primers were used for 5'RACE, and the resulting TCR alpha and TCR beta cDNA libraries carried sample barcodes and UMIs. TCRdb re-called the 5' RACE reads with MiXCR, one entry per CDR3 protein. This sample has about 260,000 distinct CDR3 sequences; approximately 16% occur once, and the top ten carry around 20%. General study points: Chiefly within CM and EM were the contracting CD4+ clones; CD8+ ones were within EMRA. Cross-reactive memory apparently joined, as some responding clones appeared in pre-infection memory.

Source material: PBMCs or a T cell subset sorted from them (not recorded which). J is TRBJ2-7 and V is TRBV7-8; the match to TRBD1 covers 7 bases. This TCR was sampled from a young man who had mild COVID-19 (a few samples of this study predate the infection). Cell type and time point are not known. DNA of the CDR3: TGTGCCAGCAGCCTCGGACAGGAACAGCAGTACTTC. Amino acids: CASSLGQEQQYF.